This entry concerns a single T cell receptor (beta chain). V was clipped by 5 bases and J by 2 bases, with 18 bases between them. The germline V gene has CDR1 SEHNR and CDR2 FQNEAQ (reference sequence). The CDR3 is 16 amino acids. The sample comes from a study of blood T cell repertoires in COVID-19. As handled by the study authors: How many nucleated cells were present was estimated from reference gene primer amplification. TCRdb's copy holds only in-frame clones and misses some; the assay was immunoSEQ multiplex PCR. The D gene and trimming were derived from the DNA, and the V and J assignments and clone size from that table. The table records about 74,000 clones, approximately 84% of them present only once.

The sequenced material came from peripheral blood. The V and J genes are TRBV7-9 and TRBJ1-1; D is unclear. This TCR derives from a man in his 70s with acute or convalescent COVID-19. The CDR3 region is CASSILGGGRNTEAFF. The CDR3 DNA reads TGTGCCAGCAGCATACTTGGAGGCGGAAGAAACACTGAAGCTTTCTTT.